The next 12 T cell receptor beta chains were all read from a single sample in a study of T cell responses to AZD1222 COVID-19 vaccine. Assay: immunoSEQ multiplex PCR; the TCRdb copy retains only in-frame clones and omits some. Of approximately 150,000 clones listed, approximately 94% are singletons. The sequences come from peripheral blood, collected on day 0 of AZD1222 vaccination. Receptor source: an adult in good health.

This chain joins TRBV10-3 and TRBJ1-5; 7 bases are a match to TRBD1. The germline CDR1 and CDR2 sequences are ENHRY and SYGVKD. This CDR3 has 14 residues. V trimming: 3 bases; J trimming: 3 bases; junction bases outside the gene matches: 2. The CDR3 DNA follows: TGTGCCATCAGTGATACAGGGGTCAATCAGCCCCAGCATTTT. Its protein product is CAISDTGVNQPQHF.

The chain combines TRBV7-2 with TRBJ2-1; TRBD2 is a possible D gene (6 bases). The CDR3 totals 14 residues. V lost 2 bases, J lost 7 bases, and 12 bases lay in between. Germline CDR1 and CDR2: SGHTA and FQGNSA. CDR3 nucleotides: TGTGCCAGCAGCTTAAGCGGGCACTCTAATGAGCAGTTCTTC. Its protein product is CASSLSGHSNEQFF.

The chain is built from TRBV5-1 and TRBJ1-4; 7 nucleotides match TRBD1. This CDR3 region has 15 residues. Germline V gene lookup returns CDR1 SGHRS and CDR2 YFSETQ. Trimming cost V 7 bases and J 0 bases; bases outside gene matches: 6. The chain's CDR3 is CASGPGQTTNEKLFF. The CDR3, as DNA: TGCGCCAGCGGACCGGGACAGACAACTAATGAAAAACTGTTTTTT.

The chain employs TRBV7-2 and TRBJ2-5; D might be TRBD1 or TRBD2, each matching 6 bases. The CDR3 has 14 residues. The V end was cut by 4 bases, the J end by 4 bases, with 13 bases between. Germline V gene sequence: CDR1 SGHTA, CDR2 FQGNSA. The DNA of the CDR3 is TGTGCCAGCAGCTCACAAAGGGGGGCAGAGACCCAGTACTTC. This encodes CASSSQRGAETQYF.

The rearrangement uses TRBV6-5 and TRBJ1-6; 7 bases fit TRBD1. The CDR3 is made up of 14 amino acids. With 7 bases clipped from V and 7 bases from J, the junction kept 7 bases outside the gene matches. Germline V gives CDR1 MNHEY, CDR2 SVGAGI. The CDR3 loop is CASNDRVENSPLHF. Here the CDR3 DNA reads TGTGCCAGCAACGACAGGGTAGAAAATTCACCCCTCCACTTT.

This chain joins TRBV4-3 and TRBJ1-4; D is undetermined. Germline lookup yields CDR1 LGHNA and CDR2 YSLEER. This CDR3 is 15 amino acids long. The ends were cut back, 0 bases at V and 6 bases at J, with 11 bases in the middle. The CDR3 loop is CASSQDSGPDEKLFF. The CDR3 region has the DNA TGCGCCAGCAGCCAAGATAGCGGCCCGGATGAAAAACTGTTTTTT.

J is TRBJ1-1 and V is TRBV15; 9 bases are shared with TRBD1. The V gene end was trimmed by 3 bases and the J gene end by 1 base; junction bases not matched to a gene: 3. In germline, CDR1 is LNHNV, CDR2 YYDKDF (reference sequence). CDR3 length: 15 amino acids. This CDR3 reads CATSRMGQGNTEAFF. The CDR3 DNA follows: TGTGCCACCAGCAGGATGGGACAGGGGAACACTGAAGCTTTCTTT.

The rearrangement joins TRBV18 to TRBJ1-5; 10 positions agree with TRBD1. The CDR3 is 15 residues long. Germline trimming cut 3 bases from V and 6 bases from J; bases unmatched to any gene: 5. Germline CDR1 reads KGHSH; CDR2 reads LQKENI. Here the CDR3 DNA reads TGTGCCAGCTCACCCGGGACAGGGGAGGGTCAGCCCCAGCATTTT. This sequence encodes CASSPGTGEGQPQHF. The full variable domain, its missing parts supplied by reference TRBV18 and TRBJ1-5, is NAGVMQNPRHLVRRRGQEARLRCSPMKGHSHVYWYRQLPEEGLKFMVYLQKENIIDESGMPKERFSAEFPKEGPSILRIQQVVRGDSAAYFCASSPGTGEGQPQHFGDGTRLSIL.

The chain uses TRBV5-4 and TRBJ2-7; 8 bases agree with TRBD1. CDR1 and CDR2 from the germline V gene are SGHNT and YYREEE (reference sequence). This CDR3 has 13 residues. Unmatched junction bases numbered 4, after V lost 3 bases and J lost 5 bases. The CDR3 spells CASSYRGYHEQYF. The DNA for the CDR3 is TGTGCCAGCAGCTACAGGGGGTACCACGAGCAGTACTTC.

The chain is built from TRBV3-1 (or the pseudogene TRBV3-2) and TRBJ1-5; no definite D call. The germline CDR1 and CDR2 sequences are LGHDT and YNNKEL (reference sequence). The CDR3 contains 13 residues. With 3 bases removed from V and 6 bases from J, the gap between germline ends came to 9 bases. CDR3 residues: CASSQGSGQPQHF. Written as DNA, the CDR3 is TGTGCCAGCAGCCAGGGTTCGGGTCAGCCCCAGCATTTT.

The chain employs TRBV15 and TRBJ1-2; 10 nucleotides agree with TRBD1. The germline CDR1 and CDR2 sequences are LNHNV and YYDKDF (reference sequence). This CDR3 spans 16 amino acids. V lost 0 bases to trimming and J lost 8 bases; unmatched junction nucleotides: 9. The CDR3 region is CATSRDYSGTGDGYTF. The CDR3 DNA sequence: TGTGCCACCAGCAGAGACTACTCCGGGACAGGGGACGGCTACACCTTC.

J is TRBJ1-2 and V is TRBV29-1, with 9 bases fitting TRBD1. CDR3 length: 13 amino acids. Germline V gene lookup returns CDR1 SQVTM and CDR2 ANQGSEA. The trim removed 1 base at V and 8 bases at J, leaving 5 bases unmatched. CDR3: CSVEGDRVVGYTF. The CDR3 DNA reads TGCAGCGTTGAAGGGGACAGGGTAGTCGGCTACACCTTC. Together with reference TRBV29-1 and TRBJ1-2, the CDR3 gives the full variable domain: SAVISQKPSRDICQRGTSLTIQCQVDSQVTMMFWYRQQPGQSLTLIATANQGSEATYESGFVIDKFPISRPNLTFSTLTVSNMSPEDSSIYLCSVEGDRVVGYTFGSGTRLTVV.